The rows below give T cell receptor beta chains drawn from one sample of a study of regulatory T cells in long-lasting Graves disease. From the multiplex PCR reads, TCRdb called clonotypes with MiXCR, one entry per CDR3 protein. The sample has around 480,000 distinct CDR3 sequences; 16% are singletons. The same sample was also studied in work on T cells in Graves' hyperthyroidism and ophthalmopathy.

Material: peripheral blood mononuclear cells (PBMCs), obtained at new diagnosis, from a patient treated with antithyroid drugs. These receptors all come from a man aged 40-55 years with Graves disease. Both conserved end residues are part of each CDR3. Fields, in order: D gene, clone size, J gene, CDR3 length, V gene, CDR3 protein, CDR3 DNA. D genes are given only for firm matches. The listing skips clone size in some rows; elsewhere it reads once, few, many or a size class.

-	-	TRBJ2-7	11	TRBV28	CASSRTYGQYF	TGTGCCAGCAGTCGAACCTACGGGCAGTACTTC
-	-	TRBJ2-5	15	TRBV4-1	CASSQRLDGRETQYF	TGCGCCAGCAGCCAAAGACTAGACGGGCGAGAGACCCAGTACTTC
-	many	TRBJ2-1	15	TRBV12-3/TRBV12-4	CASSNSGTSNNEQFF	TGTGCCAGCAGTAACTCCGGGACGTCGAACAATGAGCAGTTCTTC
-	-	TRBJ2-7	13	TRBV7-3	CASSPRVGSEQYF	TGTGCCAGCAGCCCTAGGGTAGGGAGCGAGCAGTACTTC
-	-	TRBJ1-3	15	TRBV10-3	CAIRGEAFSGNTIYF	TGTGCCATCAGGGGTGAAGCCTTCTCTGGAAACACCATATATTTT
-	many	TRBJ2-7	13	TRBV11-2	CASSFGGPYEQYF	TGTGCCAGCAGCTTTGGGGGACCCTACGAGCAGTACTTC
TRBD2	many	TRBJ2-3	15	TRBV20-1	CSASPLAGVGDTQYF	TGCAGTGCTTCCCCCCTAGCGGGAGTCGGAGATACGCAGTATTTT
TRBD2	-	TRBJ2-3	18	TRBV11-2	CASSSGRLAGPLTDTQYF	TGTGCCAGCAGCTCTGGGAGATTAGCGGGGCCCCTCACAGATACGCAGTATTTT
-	few	TRBJ1-2	13	TRBV27	CASSLSRVDGYTF	TGTGCCAGCAGTTTAAGTAGAGTTGATGGCTACACCTTC
TRBD2	-	TRBJ2-3	16	TRBV28	CASSFFGLADTDTQYF	TGTGCCAGCAGTTTTTTCGGACTAGCGGACACAGATACGCAGTATTTT
-	many	TRBJ1-1	15	TRBV27	CASSLHPGKNTEAFF	TGTGCCAGCAGTTTACATCCAGGGAAGAACACTGAAGCTTTCTTT
-	-	TRBJ2-1	14	TRBV18	CASSPGDGYNEQFF	TGTGCCAGCTCACCCGGGGACGGTTACAATGAGCAGTTCTTC
-	many	TRBJ2-7	13	TRBV28	CASSVSPRYEQYF	TGTGCCAGCAGTGTGAGTCCCAGGTACGAGCAGTACTTC
TRBD1	many	TRBJ1-1	15	TRBV27	CASSTRGTGITEAFF	TGTGCCAGCAGTACAAGGGGGACAGGGATCACTGAAGCTTTCTTT
TRBD1	many	TRBJ1-2	15	TRBV28	CASRTGTGFVYGYTF	TGTGCCAGCAGGACCGGGACAGGTTTTGTATATGGCTACACCTTC
-	-	TRBJ2-1	15	TRBV20-1	CSASRVIGITNEQFF	TGCAGTGCTAGCCGAGTTATTGGGATTACCAATGAGCAGTTCTTC
TRBD2	many	TRBJ2-1	15	TRBV5-1	CASSLLAGGPNEQFF	TGCGCCAGCAGCTTGCTTGCGGGAGGGCCGAATGAGCAGTTCTTC
TRBD2	few	TRBJ2-7	16	TRBV7-2	CASSLAIAGILYEQYF	TGTGCCAGCAGCTTAGCAATAGCGGGAATACTCTACGAGCAGTACTTC
-	few	TRBJ2-7	14	TRBV30	CAWSVTGLSYKQYF	TGTGCCTGGAGTGTAACAGGCCTCTCCTACAAGCAGTACTTC
-	many	TRBJ1-3	14	TRBV30	CAWNTGTLGNTIYF	TGTGCCTGGAATACTGGGACTCTTGGAAACACCATATATTTT
-	few	TRBJ2-3	12	TRBV2	CASSGTRDTQYF	TGTGCCAGCAGTGGGACCAGAGATACGCAGTATTTT
TRBD1	many	TRBJ2-7	15	TRBV2	CASSPWTGLTYEQYF	TGTGCCAGCAGCCCTTGGACAGGCCTTACCTACGAGCAGTACTTC
-	many	TRBJ2-1	17	TRBV20-1	CSASPWDGGWYSNEQFF	TGCAGTGCTAGCCCCTGGGACGGAGGGTGGTACTCAAATGAGCAGTTCTTC
-	-	TRBJ1-3	12	TRBV29-1	CSVGLSGNTIYF	TGCAGCGTAGGCCTTTCTGGAAACACCATATATTTT
TRBD2	-	TRBJ2-1	17	TRBV27	CASSLASGALSYNEQFF	TGTGCCAGCAGTTTGGCCAGCGGGGCCCTCTCCTACAATGAGCAGTTCTTC
TRBD1	few	TRBJ2-6	18	TRBV28	CASSSNPGQGSGANVLTF	TGTGCCAGCAGTTCAAATCCGGGACAGGGCTCTGGGGCCAACGTCCTGACTTTC
TRBD2	many	TRBJ2-5	16	TRBV28	CASSLGAGVLTETQYF	TGTGCCAGCAGTTTGGGAGCGGGAGTGTTGACGGAGACCCAGTACTTC
-	-	TRBJ2-1	15	TRBV28	CASSTFDRSYDEQFF	TGTGCCAGCAGTACATTTGACAGGTCCTACGATGAGCAGTTCTTC
-	medium-sized	TRBJ2-7	14	TRBV5-1	CASSPTRTIYEQYF	TGCGCCAGCAGCCCCACTAGGACAATATACGAGCAGTACTTC
TRBD2	-	TRBJ2-3	18	TRBV10-3	CAISEFSSSGRRANTQYF	TGTGCCATCAGTGAGTTTTCGAGTAGCGGGAGGCGGGCAAATACGCAGTATTTT
-	-	TRBJ1-6	16	TRBV5-1	CASSVTGTIVNSPLHF	TGCGCCAGCAGCGTGACCGGGACTATTGTTAATTCACCCCTCCACTTT
TRBD1	few	TRBJ2-1	11	TRBV28	CASAGRDRRFF	TGTGCCAGCGCCGGGCGGGACAGGAGGTTCTTC